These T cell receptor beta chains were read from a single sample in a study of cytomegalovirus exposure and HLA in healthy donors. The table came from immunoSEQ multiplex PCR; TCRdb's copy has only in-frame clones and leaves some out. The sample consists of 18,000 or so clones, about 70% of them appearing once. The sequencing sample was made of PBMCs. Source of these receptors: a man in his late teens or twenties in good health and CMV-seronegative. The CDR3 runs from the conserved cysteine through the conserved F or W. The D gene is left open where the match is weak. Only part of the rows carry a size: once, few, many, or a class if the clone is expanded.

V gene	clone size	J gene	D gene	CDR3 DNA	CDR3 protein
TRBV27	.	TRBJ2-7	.	TGTGCCAGCAGCATTGCGGCCAACTACGAGCAGTACTTC	CASSIAANYEQYF
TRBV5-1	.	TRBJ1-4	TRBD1	TGCGCCAGCAGCTACGGGACAGCCACGGATAATGAAAAACTGTTTTTT	CASSYGTATDNEKLFF
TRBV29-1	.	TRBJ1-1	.	TGCAGCGTCGGTGTGGGGCTTCGCACTGAAGCTTTCTTT	CSVGVGLRTEAFF
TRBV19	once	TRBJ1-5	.	TGTGCCAGTAGTATTGTCAGTGGTAGCAATCAGCCCCAGCATTTT	CASSIVSGSNQPQHF
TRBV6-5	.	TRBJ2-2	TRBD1	TGTGCCAGCACCTACGGGACAGGGACCGGGGAGCTGTTTTTT	CASTYGTGTGELFF
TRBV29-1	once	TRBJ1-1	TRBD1	TGCAGCGTTGAGAGAGACAGGGGGAGGACTGAAGCTTTCTTT	CSVERDRGRTEAFF
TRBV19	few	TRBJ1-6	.	TGTGCCAGTAGTATGACACAGGGACGGAAACCCCACTTT	CASSMTQGRKPHF
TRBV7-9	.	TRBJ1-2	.	TGTGCCAGCAGCTCGTCGGGTGGCGGGAGTGGCTACACCTTC	CASSSSGGGSGYTF
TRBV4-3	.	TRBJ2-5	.	TGCGCCAGCAGCCAAGATATGGACTGGACCCAGTACTTC	CASSQDMDWTQYF
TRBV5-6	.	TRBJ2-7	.	TGTGCCAGCAGCTTAGGAGGCGGGTCCCACGAGCAGTACTTC	CASSLGGGSHEQYF
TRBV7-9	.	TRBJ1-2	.	TGTGCCAGCAGCTTGGGTACAGGGATGAGCTACACCTTC	CASSLGTGMSYTF
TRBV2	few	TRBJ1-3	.	TGTGCCAGCAGTCGGACAGCTCTCTCTGGAAACACCATATATTTT	CASSRTALSGNTIYF
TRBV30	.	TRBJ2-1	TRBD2	TGTGCCTGGAGTGTAGGGCTAGCGGGAGGAGGGCGGGAGTTCTTC	CAWSVGLAGGGREFF
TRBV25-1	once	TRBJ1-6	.	TGTGCCAGCAGTGTCCATGCCCGGGGTGATAATTCACCCCTCCACTTT	CASSVHARGDNSPLHF
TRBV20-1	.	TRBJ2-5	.	TGCAGTGCTAGAGGGCGGCAGACCCAGTACTTC	CSARGRQTQYF
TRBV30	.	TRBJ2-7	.	TGTGCCTGGAGTGAGGAGGGAATTCCTTACGAGCAGTACTTC	CAWSEEGIPYEQYF
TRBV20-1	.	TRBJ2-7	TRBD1	TGCAGTGCGAGGACAGGGGTTGAGCAGTACTTC	CSARTGVEQYF
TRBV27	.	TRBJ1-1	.	TGTGCCAGCAGGGTCGGGAACACTGAAGCTTTCTTT	CASRVGNTEAFF
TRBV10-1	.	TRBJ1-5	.	TGCGCCAGCAGCCCCAGTAGCAATCAGCCCCAGCATTTT	CASSPSSNQPQHF
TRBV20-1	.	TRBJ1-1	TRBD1	TGCAGTGCGGGGGACAGAGAAGAAGCTTTCTTT	CSAGDREEAFF
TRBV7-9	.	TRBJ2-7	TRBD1	TGTGCCAGCAGCGGAGGGACAGGGAAGACCTACGAGCAGTACTTC	CASSGGTGKTYEQYF
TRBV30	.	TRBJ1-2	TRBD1	TGTGCCTGGAGTGTCACCAGGGGGGACTATGGCTACACCTTC	CAWSVTRGDYGYTF
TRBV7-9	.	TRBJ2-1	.	TGTGCCAGCAGCACGGGGTTCACCTACAATGAGCAGTTCTTC	CASSTGFTYNEQFF
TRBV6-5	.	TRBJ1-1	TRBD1	TGTGCCAGCAGTTCAAGACAGGGGGCCTTCACTGAAGCTTTCTTT	CASSSRQGAFTEAFF
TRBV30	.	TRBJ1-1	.	TGTGCCTGGAGACCGACAGGAAGTTTCGCTGAAGCTTTCTTT	CAWRPTGSFAEAFF
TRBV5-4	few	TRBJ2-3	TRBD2	TGTGCCAGCAGCCCGGGACTAGCGGGTTCGAGGCAAGCAGATACGCAGTATTTT	CASSPGLAGSRQADTQYF
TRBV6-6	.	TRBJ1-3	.	TGTGCCAGCAGCCACCTACAGGGAAACACCATATATTTT	CASSHLQGNTIYF
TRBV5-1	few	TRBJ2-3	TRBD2	TGCGCCAGCAGCCAGGGACTAGCGTTAGATACGCAGTATTTT	CASSQGLALDTQYF
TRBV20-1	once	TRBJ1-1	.	TGCAGTGCTTTCAGGGGAGCTGAAGCTTTCTTT	CSAFRGAEAFF
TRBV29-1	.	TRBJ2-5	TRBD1	TGCAGCGTTGACACCGGGACAGGGTGGGAGACCCAGTACTTC	CSVDTGTGWETQYF
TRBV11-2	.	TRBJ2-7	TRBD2	TGTGCCAGCAGCTTAGGGGCGTCTAGCGGAGCCTACGAGCAGTACTTC	CASSLGASSGAYEQYF
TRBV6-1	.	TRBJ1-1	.	TGTGCCAGCAGTGAAGCGCCGGGGAATATCCCTGAAGCTTTCTTT	CASSEAPGNIPEAFF
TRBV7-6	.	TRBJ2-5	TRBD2	TGTGCCAGCAGCGGGGGACTAGCGGGAGTAGAGACCCAGTACTTC	CASSGGLAGVETQYF
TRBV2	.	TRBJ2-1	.	TGTGCCAGCAACGGAAGACCGGGGAATGAGCAGTTCTTC	CASNGRPGNEQFF
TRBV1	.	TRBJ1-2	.	TGCACCAGCAGCCAATTCTTCCACAGCAGGGGCGAGGGTGGCTACACCTTC	CTSSQFFHSRGEGGYTF
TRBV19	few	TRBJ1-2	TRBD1	TGTGCCAGTAGACGGGACAGGCAGCCTAACTATGGCTACACCTTC	CASRRDRQPNYGYTF
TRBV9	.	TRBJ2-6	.	TGTGCCAGCAGCCCCTACGCTGGGGCCAACGTCCTGACTTTC	CASSPYAGANVLTF
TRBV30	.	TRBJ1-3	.	TGTGCCTGGAATAGGGGTTTAGGTGGAAACACCATATATTTT	CAWNRGLGGNTIYF
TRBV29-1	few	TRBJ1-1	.	TGCAGCGTTACGAGGCTGAACACTGAAGCTTTCTTT	CSVTRLNTEAFF
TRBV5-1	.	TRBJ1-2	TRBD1	TGCGCCAGCAGCTTGGAGGGCCAGGGGGCGGGCGGCTACACCTTC	CASSLEGQGAGGYTF
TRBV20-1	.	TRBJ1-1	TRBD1	TGCAGTGCTAGTGACAGGGAAAAAGCTTTCTTT	CSASDREKAFF
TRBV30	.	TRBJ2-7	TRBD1	TGTGCCTGGGATACGGGACAGGGATACAACGAGCAGTACTTC	CAWDTGQGYNEQYF
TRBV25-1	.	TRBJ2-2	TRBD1	TGTGCCAGCCGGTCCTCGGGACAGGGGGCAATCGGGGAGCTGTTTTTT	CASRSSGQGAIGELFF
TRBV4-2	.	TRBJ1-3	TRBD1	TGTGCCAGCAGCCCCGGACAGGGGAGGGGAAACACCATATATTTT	CASSPGQGRGNTIYF
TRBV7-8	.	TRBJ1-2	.	TGTGCCAGCAGCTTATCCGAGGGCACTACTAACGGCTACACCTTC	CASSLSEGTTNGYTF
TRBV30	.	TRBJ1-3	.	TGTGCCTGGAGTGTACTACACTCTGGAAACACCATATATTTT	CAWSVLHSGNTIYF
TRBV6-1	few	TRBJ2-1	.	TGTGCCAGCAGTGATCTACAGGATTCCTACAATGAGCAGTTCTTC	CASSDLQDSYNEQFF
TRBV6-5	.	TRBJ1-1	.	TGTGCCAGCAGTTACGCCGGGGAATTCACTGAAGCTTTCTTT	CASSYAGEFTEAFF
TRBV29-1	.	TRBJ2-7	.	TGCAGCGTTGGGACAGTCGAGCAGTACTTC	CSVGTVEQYF
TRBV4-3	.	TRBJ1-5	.	TGCGCCAGCAGCCAAGATCGATTGTTGAGTAGCAATCAGCCCCAGCATTTT	CASSQDRLLSSNQPQHF
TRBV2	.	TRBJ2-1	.	TGTGCCAGCAGTGTACAAGAGCAGTTCTTC	CASSVQEQFF
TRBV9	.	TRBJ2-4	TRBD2	TGTGCCAGCAGCGTAGATCCTAGCGGGGGCATTCAGTACTTC	CASSVDPSGGIQYF
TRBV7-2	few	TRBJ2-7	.	TGTGCCAGCAGCCTGACTTACGAGCAGTACTTC	CASSLTYEQYF
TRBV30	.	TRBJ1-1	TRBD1	TGTGCCTGGAGTCCTGTGACAGGGGGCCGCCCTGAAGCTTTCTTT	CAWSPVTGGRPEAFF
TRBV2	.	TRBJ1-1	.	TGTGCCAGCAGGACAGCGAACACTGAAGCTTTCTTT	CASRTANTEAFF
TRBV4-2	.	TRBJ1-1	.	TGTGCCAGCAGTCAAGGGAGTGGTACTGAAGCTTTCTTT	CASSQGSGTEAFF